The 21 T cell receptor beta chains reported below all come from one sample, sequenced in a study of PD-1 blockade in classical Hodgkin lymphoma. Every patient had relapsed following autologous stem cell transplantation, and cohorts differed in brentuximab vedotin exposure. Sequencing was performed with immunoSEQ multiplex PCR; in TCRdb, only in-frame clones are kept and a portion is missing. In the table there are approximately 51,000 clones, around two thirds of which are singletons. The sample consisted of peripheral blood mononuclear cells (PBMCs), taken before the second cycle of nivolumab. These receptors came from a human donor with classical Hodgkin lymphoma.

CDR3 sequence reads: CASSPHGSEQFF. In DNA form, the CDR3 reads TGTGCCAGCTCACCACACGGGAGTGAGCAGTTCTTC. V usage is TRBV18 and J usage is TRBJ2-1; D is possibly TRBD2 (6 bases). The CDR3 is 12 residues long. The germline V and J ends were trimmed by 1 base and 9 bases, with 7 bases remaining between them. Germline loops: CDR1 KGHSH, CDR2 LQKENI.

The chain is built from TRBV6-6 and TRBJ2-3; D gene uncertain. This CDR3 has 14 residues. Germline V gene data show CDR1 as MNHNY and CDR2 as SVGAGI (reference sequence). The V end lost 6 bases, the J end lost 0 bases, and 10 bases lay between the germline ends. The CDR3 DNA follows: TGTGCCAGCAGCTGGGTCAGTAGCACAGATACGCAGTATTTT. It encodes CASSWVSSTDTQYF.

This chain joins TRBV7-2 and TRBJ2-7, with 11 bases that match TRBD2. This CDR3 is built from 18 residues. The germline V gene encodes CDR1 SGHTA and CDR2 FQGNSA. V was clipped by 3 bases and J by 6 bases; unmatched bases: 16. DNA for the CDR3: TGTGCCAGCAGCTTGGGGAGACTAGCGGGGAGAGGCTTGTTCGAGCAGTACTTC. Its protein is CASSLGRLAGRGLFEQYF. Supplemented by reference TRBV7-2 and TRBJ2-7, the full variable domain reads GAGVSQSPSNKVTEKGKDVELRCDPISGHTALYWYRQSLGQGLEFLIYFQGNSAPDKSGLPSDRFSAERTGGSVSTLTIQRTQQEDSAVYLCASSLGRLAGRGLFEQYFGPGTRLTVT.

This clone showed up just a few times. The chain has TRBV7-2 and TRBJ2-7; no clear D. Germline loops: CDR1 SGHTA, CDR2 FQGNSA. The CDR3 is made up of 12 amino acids. With 2 bases removed from V and 4 bases from J, the gap between germline ends came to 6 bases. The CDR3 coding sequence is TGTGCCAGCAGCTTAAGACAATACGAGCAGTACTTC. It translates to CASSLRQYEQYF.

This clone was recorded a few times. Other nucleotide sequences from this sample produce the same CDR3. V usage is TRBV6-6 and J usage is TRBJ2-7; D might be TRBD2 (5 bases). V gave up 5 bases and J gave up 0 bases, with 11 bases separating them. The CDR3 sequence is 14 residues long. Per germline, CDR1 MNHNY and CDR2 SVGAGI (reference sequence). The CDR3 protein is CASSRTGSSYEQYF. The DNA of the CDR3 is TGTGCCAGCAGTCGGACGGGGAGCTCCTACGAGCAGTACTTC.

A single count supports this clone. The V and J genes are TRBV5-6 and TRBJ1-3, with D possibly matching TRBD1 (5 bases). Trimming took 5 bases from V and 0 from J, leaving 9 bases between them. This CDR3 has 14 amino acids. Germline loops: CDR1 SGHDT, CDR2 YYEEEE. The CDR3 DNA is TGTGCCAGCAGGCGACAGAACTCTGGAAACACCATATATTTT. Encoded protein: CASRRQNSGNTIYF.

The genes are TRBV27 and TRBJ2-7; 10 positions agree with TRBD1. Germline V gene sequence: CDR1 MNHEY, CDR2 SMNVEV (reference sequence). The CDR3 extends over 15 amino acids. V shed 6 bases and J 5 bases; nucleotides not matched to a gene: 10. For the CDR3, the DNA is TGTGCCAGCAGAACTCCCGGGACAGGGGTCAACGAGCAGTACTTC. Protein: CASRTPGTGVNEQYF.

This clone counts as medium-sized. The chain employs TRBV7-9 and TRBJ1-1; TRBD1 agrees at 7 bases. Trimming removed 4 bases from V and 4 bases from J; junction bases left unmatched: 6. Germline V gene sequence: CDR1 SEHNR, CDR2 FQNEAQ (reference sequence). The length of the CDR3 is 14 residues. CDR3 nucleotides: TGTGCCAGCAGCTCACAGGGGTTCGGCACTGAAGCTTTCTTT. This gives the protein CASSSQGFGTEAFF.

The chain couples TRBV29-1 to TRBJ1-1; D is unclear. With 8 bases removed from V and 4 bases from J, the gap between germline ends came to 17 bases. CDR3 length: 13 residues. Germline V gene data show CDR1 as SQVTM and CDR2 as ANQGSEA. CDR3 bases: TGCAGCACCCATGGAGGGATTGGCACTGAAGCTTTCTTT. It translates to CSTHGGIGTEAFF.

This rearrangement joins TRBV6-5 to TRBJ1-1; unclear D gene. The V end lost 0 bases, the J end lost 7 bases, and 9 bases lay between the germline ends. The CDR3 covers 13 residues. Germline CDR1 reads MNHEY; CDR2 reads SVGAGI. The CDR3 coding sequence is TGTGCCAGCAGTTACTCTACGGTTGGTGAAGCTTTCTTT. Encoded protein: CASSYSTVGEAFF.

The chain uses TRBV7-9 and TRBJ2-7; D is unresolved. The germline CDR1 and CDR2 sequences are SEHNR and FQNEAQ (reference sequence). The CDR3 covers 11 residues. V dropped 4 bases and J dropped 6 bases, with 7 bases sitting between them. CDR3: CASSSGREQYF. CDR3 DNA sequence: TGTGCCAGCAGCTCCGGACGCGAGCAGTACTTC.

The chain uses TRBV19 and TRBJ1-2; D uncertain. CDR1 is LNHDA and CDR2 is SQIVND in the germline V gene (reference sequence). The CDR3 covers 14 residues. V was pared by 5 bases and J by 8 bases, with 18 bases between. This CDR3 is CASSVGPRIRGYTF. The CDR3 DNA follows: TGTGCCAGTAGTGTCGGACCCCGCATAAGAGGCTACACCTTC.

The chain carries TRBV12-5 and TRBJ2-3; 7 positions agree with TRBD2. Germline CDR1 LGHNT, CDR2 FRNRAP. The J segment lost 1 base and the V segment lost 0 bases, leaving 4 bases of the junction unmatched. This CDR3 region has 16 residues. Here the CDR3 reads CASGLVAAGGTDTQYF. For the CDR3, the DNA is TGTGCTAGTGGTTTGGTGGCGGCGGGGGGCACAGATACGCAGTATTTT.

The chain is built from TRBV30 and TRBJ2-7; D may match TRBD1 or TRBD2 (5 bases each). Per the germline V gene, CDR1 is GTSNPN and CDR2 is SVGIG (reference sequence). The V end lost 5 bases, the J end lost 7 bases, and 21 bases lay between the germline ends. CDR3 size: 14 residues. CDR3 in DNA: TGTGCCTGGGGTAATGAGGGGCTATATCGGGAGCAGTACTTC. Protein sequence: CAWGNEGLYREQYF.

This sequence joins TRBV9 and TRBJ1-5, with TRBD1 matching over 9 bases. V shed 3 bases, J shed 4 bases, and the junction held 5 bases outside the gene matches. The CDR3 length is 15 residues. Germline V lookup: CDR1 SGDLS, CDR2 YYNGEE. The CDR3 spells CASSAQGARNQPQHF. CDR3 bases: TGTGCCAGCAGCGCACAGGGGGCGCGGAATCAGCCCCAGCATTTT.

This rearrangement joins TRBV19 to TRBJ2-1; possible D gene TRBD1, 5 bases. CDR1 is LNHDA, CDR2 SQIVND, per germline (reference sequence). CDR3 length: 17 amino acids. V gave up 2 bases and J gave up 0 bases, with 14 bases separating them. The CDR3 DNA reads TGTGCCAGTAGTATAAGAAGCAGGGCTGGCTCCTACAATGAGCAGTTCTTC. Translation: CASSIRSRAGSYNEQFF.

The CDR3 sequence: CAWSVQEQYF. The DNA of the CDR3 is TGTGCCTGGAGTGTACAAGAGCAGTACTTC. The rearrangement links TRBV30 to TRBJ2-7, with D unclear. The germline V and J ends were trimmed by 0 bases and 7 bases, with 4 bases remaining between them. This CDR3 contains 10 residues. Germline CDR1 reads GTSNPN; CDR2 reads SVGIG (reference sequence).

V and J are TRBV11-3 and TRBJ2-7; maybe TRBD2 (6 bases). Germline-derived CDR1 and CDR2 are SGHNT and YENEEA. CDR3 length: 15 residues. Between the trimmed V and J ends, which lost 5 bases and 3 bases, there was a span of 17 bases. CDR3 region: CASSPGSGDHYEQYF. CDR3 sequence (DNA): TGTGCCAGCAGCCCGGGTAGCGGAGACCACTACGAGCAGTACTTC.

V usage is TRBV6-6 and J usage is TRBJ1-1; the D gene is possibly TRBD1 (5 bases). V shed 5 bases and J shed 8 bases, with 18 bases lying between them. This CDR3 is 14 amino acids long. Looked up from germline, CDR1 is MNHNY and CDR2 is SVGAGI (reference sequence). CDR3 sequence reads: CASSPGGGQAEAFF. CDR3 DNA: TGTGCCAGCAGTCCGGGGGGAGGGCAAGCAGAAGCTTTCTTT.

The chain links TRBV2 to TRBJ2-5; possibly TRBD1 or TRBD2 for D (6 bases each). The end of the DNA is better explained by TRBJ2-7, so the J call may be wrong. Germline V gene sequence: CDR1 SNHLY, CDR2 FYNNEI. CDR3 length equals 13 residues. As DNA, the CDR3 is TGTGCCAGCAGTGAATGGGGGGCGTACGAGCAGTACTTC. Its translation is CASSEWGAYEQYF.

This chain uses TRBV6-6 with TRBJ1-1, with 8 positions matching TRBD1. V was clipped by 8 bases and J by 0 bases; unmatched bases: 2. Germline V gives CDR1 MNHNY, CDR2 SVGAGI (reference sequence). CDR3 size: 13 residues. Written as DNA, the CDR3 is TGTGCCAGCCCAGGGGGCATGAACACTGAAGCTTTCTTT. Amino acid sequence: CASPGGMNTEAFF.